One and the same sample provided the 18 T cell receptor beta chains below, sequenced in a study of T cell responses to AZD1222 COVID-19 vaccine. The data were produced by immunoSEQ multiplex PCR, yet TCRdb's version contains in-frame clones alone and is incomplete. The sample shows about 110,000 clones, 87% of them seen only once. The sample consisted of peripheral blood, taken on day 0 of AZD1222 vaccination. These receptors originate from an adult in good health.

The V call is TRBV6-2 or TRBV6-3, the J call TRBJ2-3; TRBD2 aligns across 14 bases. After removal of 0 bases from V and 6 bases from J, the junction contained 11 bases not matched to a gene. Germline CDR1 reads MNHEY; CDR2 reads SVGEGT. The CDR3 sequence is 19 residues long. The CDR3 DNA sequence: TGTGCCAGCAGTTACTCGGTCGCGGGACTAGCGGGGGCAGAGGATACGCAGTATTTT. Translating it yields CASSYSVAGLAGAEDTQYF.

The chain combines TRBV7-2 with TRBJ2-6; TRBD2 matches at 7 bases. The V segment lost 8 bases and the J segment 0 bases; nucleotides outside the gene matches: 7. The CDR3 extends over 16 amino acids. Germline loops: CDR1 SGHTA, CDR2 FQGNSA. For the CDR3, the DNA is TGTGCCAGCGCTTCCGGGGGGTTCTCTGGGGCCAACGTCCTGACTTTC. This gives the protein CASASGGFSGANVLTF.

The CDR3 loop is CASSLWGTYSGSNEQFF. Here the CDR3 DNA reads TGTGCCAGCAGTTTATGGGGGACCTATAGCGGGAGCAATGAGCAGTTCTTC. V is TRBV28 and J is TRBJ2-1, with 9 positions matching TRBD2. J gave up 6 bases and V 0 bases, and 9 bases lay outside the gene matches. The length of the CDR3 is 17 residues. Germline CDR1 reads MDHEN; CDR2 reads SYDVKM.

The chain joins TRBV5-1 to TRBJ1-3, with a possible D match to TRBD1 (6 bases). Germline CDR1 SGHRS, CDR2 YFSETQ. There are 15 residues in the CDR3. The ends were cut back, 1 base at V and 4 bases at J, with 12 bases in the middle. CDR3 loop: CASSLTRDNGNTIYF. The CDR3 bases are TGCGCCAGCAGCTTGACTCGGGACAACGGAAACACCATATATTTT.

This clone was seen only a few times. The chain couples TRBV19 to TRBJ2-5, with 10 bases fitting TRBD2. V dropped 1 base and J dropped 4; count of bases not matched to a gene: 6. Germline CDR1 LNHDA, CDR2 SQIVND (reference sequence). The CDR3 contains 16 residues. This CDR3 reads CASSIGSGGASETQYF. In nucleotides, the CDR3 is TGTGCCAGTAGTATAGGGAGCGGGGGGGCCTCAGAGACCCAGTACTTC. Based on the CDR3 plus reference TRBV19 and TRBJ2-5, the full variable domain is DGGITQSPKYLFRKEGQNVTLSCEQNLNHDAMYWYRQDPGQGLRLIYYSQIVNDFQKGDIAEGYSVSREKKESFPLTVTSAQKNPTAFYLCASSIGSGGASETQYFGPGTRLLVL.

V and J are TRBV6-5 and TRBJ2-2, with D unresolved. The CDR3 sequence is 16 residues long. The V gene's germline CDR1 is MNHEY and CDR2 SVGAGI. Trimming removed 0 bases from V and 0 bases from J, with 8 bases in between. In nucleotides, the CDR3 is TGTGCCAGCAGTTACTCCCGCAGGACGAACACCGGGGAGCTGTTTTTT. Its protein product is CASSYSRRTNTGELFF.

The rearrangement links TRBV18 to TRBJ1-1; D possibly corresponds to TRBD1 (6 bases). The CDR3 totals 13 residues. Looked up from germline, CDR1 is KGHSH and CDR2 is LQKENI. Between the trimmed V and J ends, which lost 6 bases and 4 bases, there was a span of 12 bases. This CDR3 is CASSPQGTTEAFF. Written as DNA, the CDR3 is TGTGCCAGCTCGCCCCAGGGGACCACTGAAGCTTTCTTT. The full variable domain, with the rest looked up from reference TRBV18 and TRBJ1-1, is NAGVMQNPRHLVRRRGQEARLRCSPMKGHSHVYWYRQLPEEGLKFMVYLQKENIIDESGMPKERFSAEFPKEGPSILRIQQVVRGDSAAYFCASSPQGTTEAFFGQGTRLTVV.

J is TRBJ1-6 and V is TRBV9; D is perhaps TRBD1 (5 bases). Trimming left V 3 bases short and J 9 bases short, with 16 bases between. The V gene's germline CDR1 is SGDLS and CDR2 YYNGEE. The CDR3 totals 15 residues. CDR3 nucleotides: TGTGCCAGCAGCGCCACAGGATGGGTTGGTTCACCCCTCCACTTT. It yields the protein CASSATGWVGSPLHF.

The chain joins TRBV10-3 to TRBJ1-2; no clear D gene. V lost 7 bases and J lost 7, with 13 bases in between. This CDR3 is 12 amino acids long. Germline values: CDR1 ENHRY, CDR2 SYGVKD. CDR3 loop: CAITGDYRGYTF. The CDR3 DNA reads as TGTGCCATCACGGGAGACTATCGTGGCTACACCTTC.

V gene TRBV5-1 combines with J gene TRBJ2-7; 8 bases match TRBD2. The CDR3 has 16 residues. V was pared by 0 bases and J by 0 bases, with 5 bases of the junction left unmatched. Germline V gives CDR1 SGHRS, CDR2 YFSETQ. CDR3 coding DNA: TGCGCCAGCAGCTTGGGTGATAGCGGGATCTCCTACGAGCAGTACTTC. Encoded protein: CASSLGDSGISYEQYF.

The chain joins TRBV19 to TRBJ2-5; D is perhaps TRBD1 or TRBD2 (5 bases each). Germline assignment: CDR1 LNHDA and CDR2 SQIVND (reference sequence). The CDR3 is 18 residues long. Trimming took 6 bases from V and 4 from J, leaving 27 bases between them. The CDR3, as DNA: TGTGCCAGTAGCCGATCCTTCCCGGGCCGTGGGGACGGAGAGACCCAGTACTTC. Protein: CASSRSFPGRGDGETQYF.

This chain connects TRBV6-5 to TRBJ1-5; D not resolved. The CDR3 sequence is 15 residues long. Germline V lookup: CDR1 MNHEY, CDR2 SVGAGI. CDR3 nucleotide sequence: TGTGCTACCAAACGGGCAGTCTATAGCAATCAGCCCCAGCATTTT. Translation: CATKRAVYSNQPQHF.

This chain connects TRBV7-2 to TRBJ1-5, with D unclear. V gave up 5 bases and J gave up 4 bases, with 9 bases separating them. Germline V gene data show CDR1 as SGHTA and CDR2 as FQGNSA. The CDR3 loop spans 13 amino acids. The CDR3 nucleotides are TGTGCCAGCAGCGGCGCCCCGAATCAGCCCCAGCATTTT. Amino acid sequence: CASSGAPNQPQHF.

Regarding this clone: The sample has other DNA sequences that encode this CDR3 too. V and J are TRBV5-5 and TRBJ1-4, with D unresolved. CDR1 and CDR2 (germline): SGHKS, YYEKEE (reference sequence). V was trimmed by 5 bases and J by 0 bases, leaving 8 bases between them. This CDR3 has 14 residues. The CDR3 loop is CASSRLATNEKLFF. In DNA, the CDR3 is TGTGCCAGCAGTCGATTAGCAACTAATGAAAAACTGTTTTTT.

J is TRBJ1-1 and V is TRBV6-5; D is possibly TRBD1 (6 bases). Germline V gives CDR1 MNHEY, CDR2 SVGAGI. V shed 6 bases and J shed 1 base, with 9 bases lying between them. The CDR3 consists of 13 residues. The CDR3 nucleotides are TGTGCCAGCAGCGTGACAGGGAACACTGAAGCTTTCTTT. Its translation is CASSVTGNTEAFF.

The V and J genes are TRBV10-2 and TRBJ1-2; no definite D call. The CDR3 runs 14 residues. CDR1 is WSHSY, CDR2 SAAADI, per germline. V was clipped by 5 bases and J by 4 bases, with 14 bases between them. CDR3 nucleotide sequence: TGCGCCAGCAGTTCGCGGACGGAGAGCTATGGCTACACCTTC. It encodes CASSSRTESYGYTF.

This chain connects TRBV5-1 to TRBJ1-3; 9 positions agree with TRBD1. Germline V gene sequence: CDR1 SGHRS, CDR2 YFSETQ. The CDR3 runs 15 residues. J lost 4 bases, V lost 4 bases, and 6 bases had no gene match. CDR3 in amino acids: CASSAGQGEGNTIYF. In DNA form, the CDR3 reads TGCGCCAGCAGCGCGGGACAGGGCGAGGGAAACACCATATATTTT.

The rearrangement joins TRBV28 to TRBJ1-2; D is undetermined. The CDR3 totals 13 residues. CDR1 and CDR2 (germline): MDHEN, SYDVKM. V was clipped by 6 bases and J by 3 bases, with 11 bases between them. CDR3 sequence: CASRSSGDYGYTF. CDR3 nucleotide sequence: TGTGCCAGCAGGAGCTCAGGAGACTATGGCTACACCTTC.